The TCR beta chain described here comes from a study of T-cell reconstitution after alpha-beta-depleted transplantation in children. Study-wide findings and caveats: The origin of high day-60 TCRbeta diversity in some patients lay in surviving recipient T cells and thymic progenitors. Alpha-beta T cells about two months after transplant reportedly derived from several hundred expanded graft clones. A year post-transplant, T-cell counts and diversity derived mostly from newly produced T cells.

During its preparation, the TCRbeta library received unique molecular identifiers. Via MiXCR, TCRdb re-called the PCR reads, giving one row per CDR3 protein. Found here are more than 15,000 distinct CDR3 sequences, approximately 5.5% of them singletons; the top ten hold around 6.9%. In its sample, this clonotype was seen many times. Its antigen remains unknown. The sample was PBMCs, taken before TCRalphabeta/CD19-depleted stem cell transplant. The sequence derives from a boy aged 5-17 years with acute lymphoblastic leukemia, due to receive a stem cell transplant.

As DNA, the CDR3 is TGTGCCAGCAGCCCAACGGACAGGGTTAATTCGTTTGACTATGGCTACACCTTC. Its translation: CASSPTDRVNSFDYGYTF. This chain connects TRBV9 to TRBJ1-2; 8 bases line up with TRBD1. Trimming cost V 4 bases and J 3 bases; bases outside gene matches: 17. The CDR3 covers 18 residues. Germline CDR1 SGDLS, CDR2 YYNGEE.